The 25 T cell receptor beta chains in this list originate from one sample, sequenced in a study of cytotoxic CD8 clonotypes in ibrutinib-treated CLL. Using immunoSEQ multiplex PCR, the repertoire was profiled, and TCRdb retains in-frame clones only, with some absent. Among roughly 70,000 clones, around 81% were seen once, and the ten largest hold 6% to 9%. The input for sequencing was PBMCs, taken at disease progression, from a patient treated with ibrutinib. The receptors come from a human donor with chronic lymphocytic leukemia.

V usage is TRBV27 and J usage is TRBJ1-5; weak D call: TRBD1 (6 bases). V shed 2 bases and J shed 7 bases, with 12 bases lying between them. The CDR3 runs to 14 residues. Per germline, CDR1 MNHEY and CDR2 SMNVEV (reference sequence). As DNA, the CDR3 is TGTGCCAGCAGTTTAACGAACAGGGCCCAGCCCCAGCATTTT. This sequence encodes CASSLTNRAQPQHF.

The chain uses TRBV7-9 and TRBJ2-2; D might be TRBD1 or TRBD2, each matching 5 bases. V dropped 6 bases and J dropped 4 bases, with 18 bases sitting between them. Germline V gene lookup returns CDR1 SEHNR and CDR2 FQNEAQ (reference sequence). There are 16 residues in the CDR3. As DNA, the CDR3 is TGTGCCAGCAGACGGGGACCGACGAGTTTCACCGGGGAGCTGTTTTTT. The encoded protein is CASRRGPTSFTGELFF.

The CDR3, as DNA: TGTGCCAGCAGCCAACACTACGAGCAGTACTTC. Protein sequence: CASSQHYEQYF. The genes are TRBV14 and TRBJ2-7; no clear D. V lost 2 bases and J 3 bases, leaving 2 bases between the germline ends. This CDR3 spans 11 amino acids. Germline V gene sequence: CDR1 SGHDN, CDR2 FVKESK.

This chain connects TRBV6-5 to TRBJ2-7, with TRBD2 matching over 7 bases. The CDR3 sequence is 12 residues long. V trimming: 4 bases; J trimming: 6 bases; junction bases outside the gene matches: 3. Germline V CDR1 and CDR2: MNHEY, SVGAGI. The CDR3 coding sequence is TGTGCCAGCAGTTTGGGGGGGTTCGAGCAGTACTTC. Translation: CASSLGGFEQYF.

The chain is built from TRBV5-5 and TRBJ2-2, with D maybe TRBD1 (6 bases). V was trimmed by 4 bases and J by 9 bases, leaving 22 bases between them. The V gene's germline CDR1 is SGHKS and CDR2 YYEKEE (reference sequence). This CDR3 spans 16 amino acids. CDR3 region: CASSPGLGAASRELFF. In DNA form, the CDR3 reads TGTGCCAGCAGCCCCGGGTTGGGGGCTGCGTCCCGGGAGCTGTTTTTT.

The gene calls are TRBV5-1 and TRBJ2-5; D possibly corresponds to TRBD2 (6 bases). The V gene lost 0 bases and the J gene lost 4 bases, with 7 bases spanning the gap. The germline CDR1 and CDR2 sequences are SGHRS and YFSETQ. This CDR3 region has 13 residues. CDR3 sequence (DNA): TGCGCCAGCAGCTTGGTGGGGGGAGAGACCCAGTACTTC. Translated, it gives CASSLVGGETQYF.

CDR3: CASTKRGGNYGYTF. The DNA for the CDR3 is TGTGCCAGCACCAAGAGGGGGGGAAACTATGGCTACACCTTC. This chain joins TRBV11-2 and TRBJ1-2; perhaps TRBD1 as D (6 bases). Trimming cost V 7 bases and J 2 bases, with 14 bases left between them. CDR1 and CDR2 (germline): SGHAT, FQNNGV. CDR3 length equals 14 residues. The variable domain in full, with the rest retrieved from reference TRBV11-2 and TRBJ1-2, is EAGVAQSPRYKIIEKRQSVAFWCNPISGHATLYWYQQILGQGPKLLIQFQNNGVVDDSQLPKDRFSAERLKGVDSTLKIQPAKLEDSAVYLCASTKRGGNYGYTFGSGTRLTVV.

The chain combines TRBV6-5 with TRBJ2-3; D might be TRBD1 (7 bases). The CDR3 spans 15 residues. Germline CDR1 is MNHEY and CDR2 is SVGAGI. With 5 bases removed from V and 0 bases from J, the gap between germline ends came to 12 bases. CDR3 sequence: CASSTRGQSTDTQYF. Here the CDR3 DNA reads TGTGCCAGCAGTACGCGGGGACAGAGCACAGATACGCAGTATTTT.

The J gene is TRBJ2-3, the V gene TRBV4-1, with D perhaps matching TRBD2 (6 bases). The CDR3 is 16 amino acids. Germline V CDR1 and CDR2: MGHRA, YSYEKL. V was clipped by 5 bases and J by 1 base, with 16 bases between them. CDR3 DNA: TGCGCCAGCAGCACGGTAGCGCGGGGCCGCACAGATACGCAGTATTTT. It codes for CASSTVARGRTDTQYF.

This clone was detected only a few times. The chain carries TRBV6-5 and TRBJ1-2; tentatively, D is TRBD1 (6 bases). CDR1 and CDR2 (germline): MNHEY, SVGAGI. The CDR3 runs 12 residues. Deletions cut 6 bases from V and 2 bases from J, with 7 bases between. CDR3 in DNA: TGTGCCAGCAGCAGGGGCAACTATGGCTACACCTTC. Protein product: CASSRGNYGYTF.

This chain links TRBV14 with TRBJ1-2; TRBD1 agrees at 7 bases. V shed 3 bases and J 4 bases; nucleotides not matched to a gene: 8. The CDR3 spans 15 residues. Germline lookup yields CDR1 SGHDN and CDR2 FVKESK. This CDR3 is CASSHDRAPIYGYTF. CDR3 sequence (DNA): TGTGCCAGCAGCCACGACAGGGCCCCCATCTATGGCTACACCTTC.

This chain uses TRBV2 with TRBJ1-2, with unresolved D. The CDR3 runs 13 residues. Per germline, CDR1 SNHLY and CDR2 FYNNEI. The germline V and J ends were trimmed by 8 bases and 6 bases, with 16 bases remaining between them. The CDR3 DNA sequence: TGTGCCAGCCTCGGGGTCAGAGTTAATGGCTACACCTTC. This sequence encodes CASLGVRVNGYTF.

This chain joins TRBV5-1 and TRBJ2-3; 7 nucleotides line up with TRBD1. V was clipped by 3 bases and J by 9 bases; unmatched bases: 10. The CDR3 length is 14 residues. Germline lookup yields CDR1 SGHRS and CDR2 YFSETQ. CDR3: CASSSGTERETQYF. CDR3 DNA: TGCGCCAGCAGCTCCGGGACAGAGAGAGAGACGCAGTATTTT.

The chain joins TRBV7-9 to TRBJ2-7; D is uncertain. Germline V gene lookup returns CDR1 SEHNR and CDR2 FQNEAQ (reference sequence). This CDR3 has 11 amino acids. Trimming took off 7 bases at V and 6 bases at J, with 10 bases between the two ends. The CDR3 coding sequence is TGTGCCAGCACCTCCCTTCGCGAGCAGTACTTC. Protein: CASTSLREQYF.

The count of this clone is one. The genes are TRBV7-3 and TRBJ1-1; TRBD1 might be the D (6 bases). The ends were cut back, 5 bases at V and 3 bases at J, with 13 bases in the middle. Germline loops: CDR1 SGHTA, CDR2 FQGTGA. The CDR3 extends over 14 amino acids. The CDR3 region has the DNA TGTGCCAGCAGCCGAGGGCCAGGGGACACTGAAGCTTTCTTT. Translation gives CASSRGPGDTEAFF.

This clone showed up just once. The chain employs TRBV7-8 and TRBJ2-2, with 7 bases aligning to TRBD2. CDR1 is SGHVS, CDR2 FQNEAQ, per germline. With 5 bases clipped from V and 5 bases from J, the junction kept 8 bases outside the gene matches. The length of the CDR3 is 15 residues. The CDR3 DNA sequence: TGTGCCAGCAGCCTCCGCGGGAGCTTTACCGGGGAGCTGTTTTTT. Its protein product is CASSLRGSFTGELFF. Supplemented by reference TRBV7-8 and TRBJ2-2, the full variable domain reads GAGVSQSPRYKVAKRGQDVALRCDPISGHVSLFWYQQALGQGPEFLTYFQNEAQLDKSGLPSDRFFAERPEGSVSTLKIQRTQQEDSAVYLCASSLRGSFTGELFFGEGSRLTVL.

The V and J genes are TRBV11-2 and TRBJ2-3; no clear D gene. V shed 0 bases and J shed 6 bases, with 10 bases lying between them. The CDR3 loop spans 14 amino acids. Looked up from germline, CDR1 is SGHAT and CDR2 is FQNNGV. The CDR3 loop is CASSLDSPLDTQYF. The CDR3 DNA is TGTGCCAGCAGCTTAGATTCCCCGCTGGATACGCAGTATTTT.

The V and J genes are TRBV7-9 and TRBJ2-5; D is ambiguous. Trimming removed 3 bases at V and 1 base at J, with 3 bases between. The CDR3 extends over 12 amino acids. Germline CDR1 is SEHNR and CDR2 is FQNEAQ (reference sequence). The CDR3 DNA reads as TGTGCCAGCAGCTTTACCCAAGAGACCCAGTACTTC. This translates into CASSFTQETQYF.

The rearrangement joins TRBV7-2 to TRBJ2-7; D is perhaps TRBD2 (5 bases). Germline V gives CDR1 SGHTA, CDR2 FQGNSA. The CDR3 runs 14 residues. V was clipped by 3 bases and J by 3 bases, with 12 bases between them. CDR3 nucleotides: TGTGCCAGCAGCTTTATAGTGGGGAGCTACGAGCAGTACTTC. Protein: CASSFIVGSYEQYF.

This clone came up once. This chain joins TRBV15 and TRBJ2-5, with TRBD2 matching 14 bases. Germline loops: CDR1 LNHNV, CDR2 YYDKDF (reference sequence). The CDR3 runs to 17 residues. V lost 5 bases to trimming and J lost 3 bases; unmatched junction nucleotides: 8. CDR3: CATSPGTSGSVEETQYF. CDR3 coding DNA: TGTGCCACCAGCCCCGGGACTAGCGGGAGCGTAGAAGAGACCCAGTACTTC.

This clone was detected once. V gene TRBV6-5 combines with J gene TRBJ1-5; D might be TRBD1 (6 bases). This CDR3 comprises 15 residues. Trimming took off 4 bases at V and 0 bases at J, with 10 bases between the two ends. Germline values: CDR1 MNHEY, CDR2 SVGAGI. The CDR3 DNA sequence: TGTGCCAGCAGTTCCCTGACAGGTAGCAATCAGCCCCAGCATTTT. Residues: CASSSLTGSNQPQHF.

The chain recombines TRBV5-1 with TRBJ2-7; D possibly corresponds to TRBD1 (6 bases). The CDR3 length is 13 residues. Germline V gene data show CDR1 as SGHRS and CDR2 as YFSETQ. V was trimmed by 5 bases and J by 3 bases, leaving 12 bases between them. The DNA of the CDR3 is TGCGCCAGCAGATTCATACAGGGCTACGAGCAGTACTTC. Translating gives CASRFIQGYEQYF.

CDR3 DNA sequence: TGCGCCAGCAGCCCTCAGGGGGCCTCTCGGGATTCACCCCTCCACTTT. It translates to CASSPQGASRDSPLHF. The V and J genes are TRBV5-1 and TRBJ1-6; 8 bases are shared with TRBD1. The trim removed 4 bases at V and 8 bases at J, leaving 11 bases unmatched. Germline lookup yields CDR1 SGHRS and CDR2 YFSETQ. The CDR3 contains 16 residues.

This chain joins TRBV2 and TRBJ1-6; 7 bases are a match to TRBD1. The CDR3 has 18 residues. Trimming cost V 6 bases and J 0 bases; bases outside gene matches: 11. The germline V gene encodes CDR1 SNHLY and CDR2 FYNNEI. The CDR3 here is CASRVAGTARSYNSPLHF. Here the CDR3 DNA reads TGTGCCAGCAGGGTCGCCGGGACAGCTCGCTCCTATAATTCACCCCTCCACTTT.

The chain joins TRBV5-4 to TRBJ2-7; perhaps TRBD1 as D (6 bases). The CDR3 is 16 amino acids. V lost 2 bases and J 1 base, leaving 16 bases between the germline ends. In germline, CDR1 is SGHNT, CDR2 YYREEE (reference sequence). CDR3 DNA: TGTGCCAGCAGCTTTTGGGGACAACGGAGGTCCTACGAGCAGTACTTC. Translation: CASSFWGQRRSYEQYF.